This T cell receptor beta chain was documented in a study of T cells after posttransplantation cyclophosphamide (TCRdb year 2016). Regarding the research as a whole: Using TRB sequencing, the study followed how the T cell repertoire reconstituted after myeloablative bone marrow transplantation in which posttransplantation cyclophosphamide served as GVHD prophylaxis. Samples from some 32 PTCy-treated patients and approximately 15 related bone marrow donors of those patients were subjected to antigen receptor sequencing. TRB sequencing was performed on blood from all 35 or so PTCy patients with 1-year posttransplant specimens. In 3 patients, up to roughly 3 additional blood samples taken between 2 and 5.2 years after transplant also underwent TRB sequencing, as did pretransplant blood from several patients. TRA and TRB clonality were tightly correlated in several samples, so subsequent TCR analyses focused on TRB only. Public TRB sequences were searched against a database of over 3,600 sequences associated with responses to pathogens, tumor antigens, self-antigens and alloantigens.

Genomic DNA was the input for TRB sequencing, which was run either with the immunoSEQ assay at survey resolution or with the hsTCRB kit. The paper's processing steps were these. The immunoSEQ software was used for initial read processing, and the LymphoSeq R package was used for repertoire analyses. Clonality was computed as 1 minus normalized Shannon entropy; Gini coefficient was also calculated for each TRB dataset. To infer phenotypes in unsorted samples, TRB sequences from sorted subsets of the recipient or donor were mapped onto unsorted samples from the same recipient. TCRdb retrieved this table from immuneACCESS and kept in-frame rearrangements only. Not all clones are present; in checked studies, unresolved V genes account for under half, and no reason is known for the remainder. From that table come the V and J calls and clone size; the DNA was used to work out D and trimming. The sample table shows about 66,000 clones, and roughly 95% are seen once. Around 3.1% of the sample is in the top ten clones.

Turning to this clone: Which antigen it targets is not known. The record has no base qualities; no much larger clone is one base away.

CDR1 and CDR2 are read off the germline V gene as SGHDT and YYEEEE. There are 12 amino acids in the CDR3, from cysteine to phenylalanine inclusive. This entry keeps only the CDR3 DNA: 36 bases, framed from base 1. The V and J ends are trimmed by 1 base and 11 bases, leaving 13 bases between them. What the work shows at the level of the full study, not this receptor alone: Across the approximately 46 patients, TRB clonality was highly associated with recipient CMV seropositivity and CMV reactivation, and diversity with PTCy was similar to that in the CNI/methotrexate controls. Donor-recipient similarity was low at 1-2 months but increased during the first year, and donor CD8+ memory clones often dominated later blood repertoires. The TRB repertoires of T cells infiltrating skin or the GI tract showed only limited overlap with the TRB repertoires found in blood.

On the day of marrow donation, related bone marrow donors gave peripheral blood samples. Mononuclear cells from peripheral blood and bone marrow were separated by Ficoll-Hypaque density centrifugation and then cryopreserved. Source material: PBMCs. The sequence was collected from a woman aged 25 to 39 in good health and a related stem cell transplant donor. This chain is built from TRBV5-6 and TRBJ2-7; the D gene may be TRBD1 or TRBD2, since each aligns over 5 bases. The bases read TGTGCCAGCAGCTTGAGGGACGACCGGGAGTACTTC. It specifies CASSLRDDREYF.